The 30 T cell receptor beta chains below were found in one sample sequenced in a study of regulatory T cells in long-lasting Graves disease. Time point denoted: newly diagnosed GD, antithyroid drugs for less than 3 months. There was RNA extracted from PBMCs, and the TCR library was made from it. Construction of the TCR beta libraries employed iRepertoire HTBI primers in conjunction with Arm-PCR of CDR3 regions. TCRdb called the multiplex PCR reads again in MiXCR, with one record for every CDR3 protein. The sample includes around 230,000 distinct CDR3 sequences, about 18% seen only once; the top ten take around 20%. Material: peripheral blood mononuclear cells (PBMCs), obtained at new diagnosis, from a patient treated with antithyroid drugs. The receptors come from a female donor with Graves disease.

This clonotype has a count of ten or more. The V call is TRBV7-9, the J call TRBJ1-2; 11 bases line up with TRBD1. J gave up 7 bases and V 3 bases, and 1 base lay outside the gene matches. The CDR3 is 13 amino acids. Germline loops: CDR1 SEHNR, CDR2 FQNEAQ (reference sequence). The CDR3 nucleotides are TGTGCCAGCAGCTTTGGACAGGGGGCTGGCTACACCTTC. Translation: CASSFGQGAGYTF.

The CDR3 sequence: CASSPRDRGLRNNEKLFF. In nucleotides, the CDR3 is TGTGCCAGCAGCCCAAGGGACAGGGGACTTCGTAATAATGAAAAACTGTTTTTT. The V call is TRBV7-9, the J call TRBJ1-4; 10 bases fit TRBD1. J gave up 4 bases and V 5 bases, and 13 bases lay outside the gene matches. The CDR3 runs 18 residues. Per the germline V gene, CDR1 is SEHNR and CDR2 is FQNEAQ (reference sequence).

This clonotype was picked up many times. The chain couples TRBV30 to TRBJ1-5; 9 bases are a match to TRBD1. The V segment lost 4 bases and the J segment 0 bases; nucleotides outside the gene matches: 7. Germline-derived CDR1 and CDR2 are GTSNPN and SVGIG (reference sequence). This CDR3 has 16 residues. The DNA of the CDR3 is TGTGCCTGGAACTACAGGGGGCTATCTAGCAATCAGCCCCAGCATTTT. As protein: CAWNYRGLSSNQPQHF.

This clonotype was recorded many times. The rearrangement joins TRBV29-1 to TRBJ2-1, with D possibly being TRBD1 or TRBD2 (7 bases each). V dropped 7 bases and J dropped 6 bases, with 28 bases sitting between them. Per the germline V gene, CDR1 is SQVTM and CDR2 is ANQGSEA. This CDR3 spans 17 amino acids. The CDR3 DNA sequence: TGCAGCGCCTCTTCGGGGGGTACAGGGGATGGGGCCAATGAGCAGTTCTTC. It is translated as CSASSGGTGDGANEQFF.

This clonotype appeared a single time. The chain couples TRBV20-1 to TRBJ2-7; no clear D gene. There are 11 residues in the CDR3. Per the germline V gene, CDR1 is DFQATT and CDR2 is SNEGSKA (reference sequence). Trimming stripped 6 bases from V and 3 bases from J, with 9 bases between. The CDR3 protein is CSAPVVYEQYF. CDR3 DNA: TGCAGTGCCCCGGTAGTCTACGAGCAGTACTTC.

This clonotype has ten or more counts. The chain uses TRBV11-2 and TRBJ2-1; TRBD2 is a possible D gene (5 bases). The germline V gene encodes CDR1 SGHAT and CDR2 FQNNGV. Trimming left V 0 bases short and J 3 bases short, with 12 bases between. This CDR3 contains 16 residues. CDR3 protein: CASSLDLAAIYNEQFF. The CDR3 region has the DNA TGTGCCAGCAGCTTAGACCTAGCAGCCATCTACAATGAGCAGTTCTTC.

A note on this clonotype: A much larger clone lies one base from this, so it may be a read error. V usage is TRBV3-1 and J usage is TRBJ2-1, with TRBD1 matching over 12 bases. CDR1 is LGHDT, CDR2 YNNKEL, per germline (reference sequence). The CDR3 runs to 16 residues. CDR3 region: CASGQDLGQGADEQFF. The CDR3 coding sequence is TGTGCCAGCGGCCAAGATTTGGGACAGGGGGCCGATGAGCAGTTCTTC.

The CDR3 sequence is CASSHYGTNNEQFF. In DNA, the CDR3 is TGCGCCAGCAGCCACTACGGGACTAACAATGAGCAGTTCTTC. V usage is TRBV4-1 and J usage is TRBJ2-1, with 7 nucleotides matching TRBD2. J lost 5 bases, V lost 3 bases, and 4 bases had no gene match. Germline assignment: CDR1 MGHRA and CDR2 YSYEKL. This CDR3 contains 14 residues.

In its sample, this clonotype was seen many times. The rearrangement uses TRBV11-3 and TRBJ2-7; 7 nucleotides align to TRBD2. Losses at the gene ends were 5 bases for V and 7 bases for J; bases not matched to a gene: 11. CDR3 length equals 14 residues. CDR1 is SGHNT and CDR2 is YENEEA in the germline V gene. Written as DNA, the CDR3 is TGTGCCAGCAGCCCAGGGACTACGAACATGGAGCAGTACTTC. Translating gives CASSPGTTNMEQYF.

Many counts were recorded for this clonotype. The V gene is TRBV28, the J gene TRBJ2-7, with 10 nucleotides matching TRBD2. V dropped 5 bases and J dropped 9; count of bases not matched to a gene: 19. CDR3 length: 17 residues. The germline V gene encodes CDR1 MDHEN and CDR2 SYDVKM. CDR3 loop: CASSLSSGGVIQWWQYF. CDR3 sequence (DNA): TGTGCCAGCAGTCTCTCTAGCGGGGGAGTTATCCAGTGGTGGCAGTACTTC.

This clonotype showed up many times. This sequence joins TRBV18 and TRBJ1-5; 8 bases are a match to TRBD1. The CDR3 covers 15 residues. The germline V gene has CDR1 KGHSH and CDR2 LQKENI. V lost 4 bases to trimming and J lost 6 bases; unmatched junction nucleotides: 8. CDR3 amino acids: CASSLGQGGGQPQHF. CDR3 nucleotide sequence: TGTGCCAGCTCACTAGGACAGGGTGGAGGTCAGCCCCAGCATTTT.

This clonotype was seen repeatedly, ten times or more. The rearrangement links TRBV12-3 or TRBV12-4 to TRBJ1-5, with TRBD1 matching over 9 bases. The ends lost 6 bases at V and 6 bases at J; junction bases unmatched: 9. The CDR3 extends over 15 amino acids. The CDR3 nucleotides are TGTGCCAGCAGCAAGGACAGGGGTAATCGTCAGCCCCAGCATTTT. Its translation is CASSKDRGNRQPQHF.

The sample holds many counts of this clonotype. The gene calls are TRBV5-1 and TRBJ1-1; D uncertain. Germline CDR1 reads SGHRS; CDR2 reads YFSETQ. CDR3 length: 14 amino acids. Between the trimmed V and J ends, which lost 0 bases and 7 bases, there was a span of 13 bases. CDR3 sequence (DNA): TGCGCCAGCAGCTTGGGGAATCAGAACGGTGAAGCTTTCTTT. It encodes CASSLGNQNGEAFF.

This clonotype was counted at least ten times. This CDR3 is CSVEIPGRAQFF. In nucleotides, the CDR3 is TGCAGCGTTGAAATCCCCGGGAGGGCCCAGTTCTTC. This chain links TRBV29-1 with TRBJ2-1; the match to TRBD2 covers 8 bases. V gave up 2 bases and J gave up 13 bases; unmatched junction bases: 7. The CDR3 runs to 12 residues. CDR1 and CDR2 (germline): SQVTM, ANQGSEA.

The CDR3 DNA reads TGTGCCAGTAGTCCGAACCCTGACAGGGGAGACAATCAGCCCCAGCATTTT. Translation: CASSPNPDRGDNQPQHF. The gene calls are TRBV19 and TRBJ1-5; 8 nucleotides line up with TRBD1. CDR1 and CDR2 from the germline V gene are LNHDA and SQIVND (reference sequence). The CDR3 loop spans 17 amino acids. The trim removed 5 bases at V and 3 bases at J, leaving 12 bases unmatched. The full variable domain, completed using reference TRBV19 and TRBJ1-5, is DGGITQSPKYLFRKEGQNVTLSCEQNLNHDAMYWYRQDPGQGLRLIYYSQIVNDFQKGDIAEGYSVSREKKESFPLTVTSAQKNPTAFYLCASSPNPDRGDNQPQHFGDGTRLSIL.

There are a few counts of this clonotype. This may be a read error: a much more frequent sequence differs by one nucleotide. The CDR3 bases are TGTGCTAGCAGCTCCCAAATGGCGGGTCGGGATGAGCAGTACTTC. Protein sequence: CASSSQMAGRDEQYF. The chain carries TRBV7-7 and TRBJ2-3, with D perhaps matching TRBD2 (5 bases). The end of the DNA aligns better with TRBJ2-7, so the J call may be wrong. Germline V gene data show CDR1 as SSHAT and CDR2 as FNYEAQ (reference sequence). This CDR3 spans 15 amino acids.

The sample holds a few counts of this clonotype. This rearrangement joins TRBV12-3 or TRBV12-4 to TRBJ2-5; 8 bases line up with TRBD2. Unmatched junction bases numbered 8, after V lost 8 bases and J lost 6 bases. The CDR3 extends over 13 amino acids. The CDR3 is CASGVAGSQTQYF. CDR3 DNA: TGTGCCAGCGGGGTAGCGGGATCGCAGACCCAGTACTTC.

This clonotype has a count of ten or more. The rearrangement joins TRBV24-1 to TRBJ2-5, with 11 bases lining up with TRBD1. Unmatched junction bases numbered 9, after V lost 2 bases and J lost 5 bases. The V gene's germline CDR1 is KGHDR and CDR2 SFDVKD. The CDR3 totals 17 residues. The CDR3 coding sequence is TGTGCCACCAGTGATTACAAGGACAGGGGGCGGGAGGAGACCCAGTACTTC. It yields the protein CATSDYKDRGREETQYF.

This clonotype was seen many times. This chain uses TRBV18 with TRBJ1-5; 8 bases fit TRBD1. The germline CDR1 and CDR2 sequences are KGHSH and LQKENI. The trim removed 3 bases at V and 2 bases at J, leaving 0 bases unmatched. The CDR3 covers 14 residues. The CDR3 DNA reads TGTGCCAGCTCACCGGGACAGGGCAATCAGCCCCAGCATTTT. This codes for CASSPGQGNQPQHF.

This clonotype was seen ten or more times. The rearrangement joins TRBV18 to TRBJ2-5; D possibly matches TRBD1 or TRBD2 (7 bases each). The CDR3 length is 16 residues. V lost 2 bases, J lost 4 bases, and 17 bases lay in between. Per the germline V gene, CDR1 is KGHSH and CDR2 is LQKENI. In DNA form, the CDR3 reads TGTGCCAGCTCACCAGATCGACAGGGAGGGAGAGAGACCCAGTACTTC. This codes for CASSPDRQGGRETQYF.

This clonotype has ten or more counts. The CDR3 region is CASSTGRYDTQYF. CDR3 nucleotides: TGTGCCAGCTCAACCGGACGGTACGATACGCAGTATTTT. The V and J genes are TRBV18 and TRBJ2-3; D ambiguous. V dropped 5 bases and J dropped 6 bases, with 12 bases sitting between them. Germline values: CDR1 KGHSH, CDR2 LQKENI. This CDR3 has 13 amino acids.

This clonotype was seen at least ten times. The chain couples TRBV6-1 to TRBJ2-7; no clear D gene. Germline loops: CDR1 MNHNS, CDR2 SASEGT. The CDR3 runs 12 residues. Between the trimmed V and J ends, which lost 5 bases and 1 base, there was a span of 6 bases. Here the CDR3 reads CASSRLSYEQYF. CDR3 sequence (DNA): TGTGCCAGCAGTCGCCTATCCTACGAGCAGTACTTC.

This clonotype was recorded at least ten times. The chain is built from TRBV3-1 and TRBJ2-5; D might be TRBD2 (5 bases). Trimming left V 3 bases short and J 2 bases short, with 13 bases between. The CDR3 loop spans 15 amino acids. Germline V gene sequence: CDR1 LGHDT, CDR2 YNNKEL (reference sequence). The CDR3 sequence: CASSQGAAQQETQYF. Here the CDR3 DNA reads TGTGCCAGCAGCCAGGGAGCAGCCCAACAAGAGACCCAGTACTTC.

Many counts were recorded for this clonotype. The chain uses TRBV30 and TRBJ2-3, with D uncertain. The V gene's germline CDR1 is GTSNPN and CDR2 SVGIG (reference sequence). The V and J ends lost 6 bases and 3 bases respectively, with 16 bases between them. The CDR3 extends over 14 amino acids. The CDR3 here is CACAASVRTDTQYF. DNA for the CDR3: TGTGCCTGTGCCGCGTCAGTTCGAACAGATACGCAGTATTTT. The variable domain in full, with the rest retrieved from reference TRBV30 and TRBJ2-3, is SQTIHQWPATLVQPVGSPLSLECTVEGTSNPNLYWYRQAAGRGLQLLFYSVGIGQISSEVPQNLSASRPQDRQFILSSKKLLLSDSGFYLCACAASVRTDTQYFGPGTRLTVL.

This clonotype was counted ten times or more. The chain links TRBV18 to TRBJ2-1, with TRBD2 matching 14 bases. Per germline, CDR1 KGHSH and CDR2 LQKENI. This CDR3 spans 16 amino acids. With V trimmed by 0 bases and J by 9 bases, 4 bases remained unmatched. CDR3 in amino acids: CASSPPGLAGASEQFF. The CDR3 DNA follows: TGTGCCAGCTCACCACCGGGACTAGCGGGAGCTTCTGAGCAGTTCTTC.

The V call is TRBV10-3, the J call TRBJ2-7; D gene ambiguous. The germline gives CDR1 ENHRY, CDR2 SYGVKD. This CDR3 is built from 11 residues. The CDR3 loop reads CAIGDTYEQYV. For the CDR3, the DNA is TGTGCCATCGGTGACACCTACGAGCAGTACGTC.

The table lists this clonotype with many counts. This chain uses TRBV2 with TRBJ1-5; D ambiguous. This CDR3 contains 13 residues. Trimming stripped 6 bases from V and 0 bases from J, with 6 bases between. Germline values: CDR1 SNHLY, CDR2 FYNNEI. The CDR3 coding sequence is TGTGCCAGCAGAAGGAGTAGCAATCAGCCCCAGCATTTT. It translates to CASRRSSNQPQHF.

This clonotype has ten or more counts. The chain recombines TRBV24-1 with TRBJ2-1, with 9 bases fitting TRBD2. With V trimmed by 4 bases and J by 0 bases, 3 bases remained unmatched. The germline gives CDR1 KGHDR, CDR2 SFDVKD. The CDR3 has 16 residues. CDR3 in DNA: TGTGCCACCAGTGACAATAGCGGGAGCTCCTACAATGAGCAGTTCTTC. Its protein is CATSDNSGSSYNEQFF.

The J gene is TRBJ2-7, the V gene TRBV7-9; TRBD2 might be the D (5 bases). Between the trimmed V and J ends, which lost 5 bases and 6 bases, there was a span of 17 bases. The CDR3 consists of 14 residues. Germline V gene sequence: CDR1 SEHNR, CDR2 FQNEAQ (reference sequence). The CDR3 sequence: CASSLGSPLREQYF. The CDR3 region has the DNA TGTGCCAGCAGCCTAGGGAGTCCACTACGCGAGCAGTACTTC.

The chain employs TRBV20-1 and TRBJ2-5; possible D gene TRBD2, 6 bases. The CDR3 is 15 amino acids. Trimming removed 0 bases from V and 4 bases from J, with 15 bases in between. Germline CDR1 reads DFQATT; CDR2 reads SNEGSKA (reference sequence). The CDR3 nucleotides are TGCAGTGCTAGAGATCCCCACGGGAGAGGAGAGACCCAGTACTTC. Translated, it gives CSARDPHGRGETQYF.